The clone carrying this T cell receptor beta chain was recorded at least ten times. The CDR3 loop spans 17 amino acids. The V gene end was trimmed by 4 bases and the J gene end by 5 bases; junction bases not matched to a gene: 9. CDR1 is LGHDT and CDR2 is YNNKEL in the germline V gene (reference sequence). The record originates from a study of HIV-infected patients and healthy controls. TCRdb recomputed calls from the 5' RACE reads with MiXCR, one row per CDR3 protein. The sample has 60,000 to 70,000 distinct CDR3 sequences, under 25% seen once. The TCR was taken from a human donor in good health. The sequenced sample consisted of CD4+ T cells from blood. The chain employs TRBV3-1 and TRBJ2-5; 14 positions match TRBD2. CDR3 loop: CASSRGLAGGGYETQYF. The DNA for the CDR3 is TGTGCCAGCAGCCGTGGACTAGCGGGAGGCGGGTATGAGACCCAGTACTTC.